These 30 T cell receptor beta chains were all obtained from the same sample, sequenced in a study of blood T cells in healthy people across ages. A second PCR of about 7 to 11 cycles used a sample-barcoded 5' primer and a J-beta primer mix. TCRdb reprocessed the 5' RACE reads via MiXCR and lists one record per CDR3 protein. This table holds 950,000 to 1,200,000 distinct CDR3 sequences, more than 30% found once. The sample taken for sequencing was blood. The receptor source for this set is a man aged 18 to 35 in good health.

The J gene is TRBJ1-2, the V gene TRBV20-1, with D perhaps TRBD1 (5 bases). CDR1 DFQATT and CDR2 SNEGSKA come from the germline V gene (reference sequence). The length of the CDR3 is 14 residues. Trimming took 4 bases from V and 4 from J, leaving 16 bases between them. CDR3 protein: CSATDNRQTYGYTF. The CDR3 region has the DNA TGCAGTGCTACGGATAACCGACAGACCTATGGCTACACCTTC.

The V and J genes are TRBV13 and TRBJ1-1, with D unclear. The CDR3 length is 12 residues. The V gene's germline CDR1 is PRHDT and CDR2 FYEKMQ (reference sequence). Trimming took off 5 bases at V and 10 bases at J, with 14 bases between the two ends. The CDR3 DNA sequence: TGTGCCAGCAGCCTGATGCACTGGGGAGCTTTCTTT. Residues: CASSLMHWGAFF.

For this clonotype: An end of the junction does not agree with germline; a read error may underlie this. The chain uses TRBV4-2 and TRBJ2-3; D is unclear. Germline V lookup: CDR1 LGHNA, CDR2 YNFKEQ. This CDR3 spans 14 amino acids. The CDR3 DNA is TGTACCAGCAGCCAAACCGAGAGCACAGATACGCAGTATTTT. This codes for CTSSQTESTDTQYF.

The chain couples TRBV12-3 or TRBV12-4 to TRBJ1-2; D unclear. Trimming took off 7 bases at V and 2 bases at J, with 14 bases between the two ends. The CDR3 covers 14 residues. CDR3 DNA sequence: TGTGCCAGCACCCCCATCCTAGCGAACTATGGCTACACCTTC. This gives the protein CASTPILANYGYTF.

The CDR3 DNA reads TGTGCCAGCAGTTCCCAGACTAGCGGGAAAGAGACCCAGTACTTC. This sequence encodes CASSSQTSGKETQYF. The chain uses TRBV7-2 and TRBJ2-5; 11 bases match TRBD2. Germline trimming cut 6 bases from V and 3 bases from J; bases unmatched to any gene: 6. The CDR3 sequence is 15 residues long. From germline, CDR1 is SGHTA and CDR2 FQGNSA.

The rearrangement links TRBV12-3 or TRBV12-4 to TRBJ1-1; TRBD1 agrees at 7 bases. Trimming at V came to 4 bases and at J to 3 bases, leaving 11 bases not matched to a gene. This CDR3 has 16 amino acids. This chain's CDR3 is CASSSRQGLGHTEAFF. The DNA of the CDR3 is TGTGCCAGCAGTTCCCGACAGGGTCTGGGACACACTGAAGCTTTCTTT.

The V and J genes are TRBV12-3 or TRBV12-4 and TRBJ2-5, with a possible D match to TRBD2 (5 bases). V was cut by 3 bases and J by 1 base, with 12 bases left in between. CDR3 length: 15 residues. As DNA, the CDR3 is TGTGCCAGCAGTTTCGGAACGGGATTCCAAGAGACCCAGTACTTC. Amino acid sequence: CASSFGTGFQETQYF.

This clonotype was detected a few times. The V call is TRBV20-1, the J call TRBJ2-1; D could derive from TRBD1 or TRBD2 (6 bases each). Trimming removed 0 bases at V and 7 bases at J, with 10 bases between. The CDR3 has 13 residues. CDR1 DFQATT and CDR2 SNEGSKA come from the germline V gene (reference sequence). The CDR3 loop reads CSARDRGGNEQFF. The CDR3 coding sequence is TGCAGTGCTAGAGACAGGGGAGGTAATGAGCAGTTCTTC.

V and J are TRBV20-1 and TRBJ2-5, with TRBD1 matching over 8 bases. The length of the CDR3 is 14 residues. With V trimmed by 6 bases and J by 1 base, 7 bases remained unmatched. The germline V gene has CDR1 DFQATT and CDR2 SNEGSKA (reference sequence). The CDR3 DNA reads TGCAGTGCAAACAGACAGGGGTCCCAAGAGACCCAGTACTTC. Translation: CSANRQGSQETQYF.

This clonotype was observed a few times. The chain couples TRBV2 to TRBJ1-1; D is uncertain. The germline V and J ends were trimmed by 7 bases and 0 bases, with 18 bases remaining between them. This CDR3 comprises 16 residues. Germline V gene sequence: CDR1 SNHLY, CDR2 FYNNEI. The CDR3 DNA sequence: TGTGCCAGCACCGAAGGTCTCGTATCGATGAACACTGAAGCTTTCTTT. Translated, it gives CASTEGLVSMNTEAFF.

This chain links TRBV10-3 with TRBJ1-6, with TRBD1 identical over 8 bases. The CDR3 is made up of 13 amino acids. The germline V gene has CDR1 ENHRY and CDR2 SYGVKD. J was trimmed by 10 bases and V by 6 bases; bases with no gene match: 5. The CDR3 DNA follows: TGTGCCATCAGGGACAGGGATCGCTCACCCCTCCACTTT. Its protein is CAIRDRDRSPLHF.

The gene calls are TRBV6-5 and TRBJ1-1; 10 bases fit TRBD1. V trimming: 4 bases; J trimming: 4 bases; junction bases outside the gene matches: 6. Germline assignment: CDR1 MNHEY and CDR2 SVGAGI. The CDR3 is 15 amino acids. The CDR3: CASSSPRTGGTEAFF. CDR3 bases: TGTGCCAGCAGTTCCCCCCGGACAGGGGGCACTGAAGCTTTCTTT.

For the CDR3, the DNA is TGTGCCAGCAGTTCGAGGGGAGGATTTACCAAAAACATTCATTACTTC. It yields the protein CASSSRGGFTKNIHYF. The J gene is TRBJ2-5, the V gene TRBV12-3 or TRBV12-4; D is possibly TRBD2 (6 bases). The CDR3 is 16 amino acids. The V gene lost 4 bases and the J gene lost 14 bases, with 29 bases spanning the gap.

This clonotype came up a few times. The J gene is TRBJ2-5, the V gene TRBV6-2 or TRBV6-3, with unresolved D. Trimming stripped 0 bases from V and 1 base from J, with 9 bases between. This CDR3 has 15 amino acids. Looked up from germline, CDR1 is MNHEY and CDR2 is SVGEGT. CDR3 nucleotides: TGTGCCAGCAGTTACTCGGTTCGGGCCCAAGAGACCCAGTACTTC. Its protein is CASSYSVRAQETQYF.

The V and J genes are TRBV20-1 and TRBJ2-3, with D possibly being TRBD2 (6 bases). The germline CDR1 and CDR2 sequences are DFQATT and SNEGSKA (reference sequence). This CDR3 has 16 residues. Deletions cut 6 bases from V and 0 bases from J, with 19 bases between. The CDR3: CSAPRSGERSTDTQYF. The CDR3 DNA follows: TGCAGTGCCCCCCGGTCGGGGGAGCGGAGCACAGATACGCAGTATTTT.

The table lists this clonotype with a few counts. The chain links TRBV6-5 to TRBJ1-4, with 9 positions matching TRBD1. The germline V gene encodes CDR1 MNHEY and CDR2 SVGAGI. This CDR3 spans 14 amino acids. The junction had 8 bases not matched to a gene; V was cut back by 5 bases and J by 10 bases. The CDR3, as DNA: TGTGCCAGCAGTCGGGGACAGGGACTAGGAAAACTGTTTTTT. The encoded protein is CASSRGQGLGKLFF.

This clonotype was counted many times. Sequence at one end of the junction differs from germline and may be a read error. J is TRBJ1-1 and V is TRBV5-1; 8 bases are a match to TRBD1. There are 12 residues in the CDR3. The germline gives CDR1 SGHRS, CDR2 YFSETQ. The CDR3 DNA reads TGTGCCAGCAGCTTGGGACAGGCTGAAGCTTTCTTT. This translates into CASSLGQAEAFF.

This clonotype was counted only a few times. The CDR3: CASSLEGRIAYNEQFF. The CDR3 DNA is TGTGCCAGCAGCTTGGAGGGACGGATTGCATACAATGAGCAGTTCTTC. The chain combines TRBV7-9 with TRBJ2-1; D possibly corresponds to TRBD2 (6 bases). CDR3 size: 16 residues. The ends were cut back, 3 bases at V and 4 bases at J, with 16 bases in the middle. CDR1 is SEHNR, CDR2 FQNEAQ, per germline (reference sequence).

The gene calls are TRBV9 and TRBJ1-1; D call uncertain. This CDR3 is built from 14 residues. Germline loops: CDR1 SGDLS, CDR2 YYNGEE. Trimming stripped 4 bases from V and 1 base from J, with 11 bases between. DNA for the CDR3: TGTGCCAGCAGCCCTCAAACGGCGAACACTGAAGCTTTCTTT. It codes for CASSPQTANTEAFF.

The chain couples TRBV30 to TRBJ1-2, with D maybe TRBD1 (5 bases). This CDR3 comprises 11 residues. The ends were cut back, 2 bases at V and 9 bases at J, with 10 bases in the middle. Germline CDR1 and CDR2: GTSNPN and SVGIG (reference sequence). In nucleotides, the CDR3 is TGTGCCTGGAGTACAGGAGGGAGCTACACCTTC. As protein: CAWSTGGSYTF.

The chain combines TRBV5-1 with TRBJ2-2; TRBD1 matches at 10 bases. CDR1 is SGHRS, CDR2 YFSETQ, per germline. The trim removed 7 bases at V and 7 bases at J, leaving 10 bases unmatched. The CDR3 spans 15 residues. Here the CDR3 DNA reads TGCGCCAGCGATCCGGGACAGGGGATTGGCGGGGAGCTGTTTTTT. Translated: CASDPGQGIGGELFF.

V and J are TRBV9 and TRBJ2-7, with 9 nucleotides matching TRBD2. This CDR3 is 14 amino acids long. CDR1 and CDR2 from the germline V gene are SGDLS and YYNGEE. The V gene end was trimmed by 0 bases and the J gene end by 5 bases; junction bases not matched to a gene: 3. The CDR3 sequence is CASSVARTSDEQYF. The CDR3 bases are TGTGCCAGCAGCGTAGCGAGGACTAGCGACGAGCAGTACTTC.

The chain employs TRBV3-1 and TRBJ1-6, with no clear D. The CDR3 loop spans 12 amino acids. Trimming took off 2 bases at V and 8 bases at J, with 4 bases between the two ends. CDR1 is LGHDT, CDR2 YNNKEL, per germline (reference sequence). CDR3 in amino acids: CASSQRHSPLHF. The DNA of the CDR3 is TGTGCCAGCAGCCAAAGGCATTCACCCCTCCACTTT.

The rearrangement uses TRBV20-1 and TRBJ1-1; TRBD1 agrees at 7 bases. V dropped 3 bases and J dropped 3; count of bases not matched to a gene: 4. CDR3 length equals 13 residues. CDR1 and CDR2 (germline): DFQATT, SNEGSKA (reference sequence). This chain's CDR3 is CSARRGQHTEAFF. CDR3 coding DNA: TGCAGTGCTAGGAGGGGACAGCACACTGAAGCTTTCTTT.

This chain links TRBV11-2 with TRBJ2-7, with 7 bases lining up with TRBD2. Germline V gene data show CDR1 as SGHAT and CDR2 as FQNNGV. After removal of 5 bases from V and 9 bases from J, the junction contained 16 bases not matched to a gene. The CDR3 has 15 residues. DNA of the CDR3: TGTGCCAGCAGCGATAATCTAGCGGAGGGCCACGGGCAGTACTTC. Translation: CASSDNLAEGHGQYF.

This clonotype showed up just a few times. The chain carries TRBV5-1 and TRBJ1-2; 7 nucleotides align to TRBD1. CDR1 SGHRS and CDR2 YFSETQ come from the germline V gene. J was trimmed by 1 base and V by 2 bases; bases with no gene match: 5. The CDR3 covers 15 residues. Written as DNA, the CDR3 is TGCGCCAGCAGCTTTGGGGACAGCCGTAACTATGGCTACACCTTC. Translation gives CASSFGDSRNYGYTF.

In this sample, this clonotype turned up a few times. This chain connects TRBV20-1 to TRBJ1-1; 7 bases fit TRBD1. V trimming: 1 base; J trimming: 8 bases; junction bases outside the gene matches: 7. This CDR3 comprises 13 residues. The germline CDR1 and CDR2 sequences are DFQATT and SNEGSKA (reference sequence). The CDR3 reads CSARGQRDREAFF. As DNA, the CDR3 is TGCAGTGCTAGAGGACAACGGGACAGAGAAGCTTTCTTT.

In its sample, this clonotype was seen a few times. The chain links TRBV5-6 to TRBJ1-1; 9 nucleotides match TRBD1. The junction had 11 bases not matched to a gene; V was cut back by 4 bases and J by 4 bases. The CDR3 sequence is 16 residues long. Looked up from germline, CDR1 is SGHDT and CDR2 is YYEEEE. The CDR3 is CASSLIPQGAITEAFF. The CDR3 coding sequence is TGTGCCAGCAGCCTAATACCACAGGGGGCGATCACTGAAGCTTTCTTT.

The chain joins TRBV28 to TRBJ2-4; no definite D call. The J call may be in error: the DNA end matches TRBJ2-7 better. From germline, CDR1 is MDHEN and CDR2 SYDVKM. This CDR3 region has 14 residues. The CDR3 here is CASSLGGSFYEQYF. In nucleotides, the CDR3 is TGTGCCAGCAGTTTGGGTGGGTCGTTCTACGAGCAGTACTTC.

V gene TRBV6-2 or TRBV6-3 combines with J gene TRBJ2-3; TRBD1 matches 8 bases. This CDR3 is built from 16 residues. Germline values: CDR1 MNHEY, CDR2 SVGEGT. The J segment lost 2 bases and the V segment lost 10 bases, leaving 14 bases of the junction unmatched. The CDR3 nucleotides read TGTGCCACCGCGGCCCGGGACAGGCCCGTCACAGATACGCAGTATTTT. Its protein is CATAARDRPVTDTQYF.